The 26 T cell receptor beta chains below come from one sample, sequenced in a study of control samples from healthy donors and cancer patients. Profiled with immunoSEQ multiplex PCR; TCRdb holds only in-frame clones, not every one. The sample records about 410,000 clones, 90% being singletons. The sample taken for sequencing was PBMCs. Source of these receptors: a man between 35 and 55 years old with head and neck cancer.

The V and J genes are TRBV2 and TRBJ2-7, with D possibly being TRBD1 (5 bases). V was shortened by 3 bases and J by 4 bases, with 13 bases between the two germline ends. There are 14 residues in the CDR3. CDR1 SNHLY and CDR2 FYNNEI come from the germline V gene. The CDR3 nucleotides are TGTGCCAGCAGTGAGCAGGGCCAGCGTTACGAGCAGTACTTC. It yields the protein CASSEQGQRYEQYF.

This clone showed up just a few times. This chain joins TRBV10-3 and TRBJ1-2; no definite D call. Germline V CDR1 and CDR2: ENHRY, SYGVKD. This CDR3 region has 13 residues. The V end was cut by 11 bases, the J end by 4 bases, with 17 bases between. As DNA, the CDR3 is TGTGCCGCAGGTGAAGCAAACTCCTATGGCTACACCTTC. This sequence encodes CAAGEANSYGYTF.

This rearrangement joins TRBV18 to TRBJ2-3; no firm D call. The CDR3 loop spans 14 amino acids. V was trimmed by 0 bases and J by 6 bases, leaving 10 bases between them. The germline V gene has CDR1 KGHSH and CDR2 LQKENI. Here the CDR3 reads CASSPPSRSDTQYF. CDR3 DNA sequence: TGTGCCAGCTCACCACCTTCCAGGTCGGATACGCAGTATTTT. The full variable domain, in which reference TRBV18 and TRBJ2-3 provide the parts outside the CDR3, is NAGVMQNPRHLVRRRGQEARLRCSPMKGHSHVYWYRQLPEEGLKFMVYLQKENIIDESGMPKERFSAEFPKEGPSILRIQQVVRGDSAAYFCASSPPSRSDTQYFGPGTRLTVL.

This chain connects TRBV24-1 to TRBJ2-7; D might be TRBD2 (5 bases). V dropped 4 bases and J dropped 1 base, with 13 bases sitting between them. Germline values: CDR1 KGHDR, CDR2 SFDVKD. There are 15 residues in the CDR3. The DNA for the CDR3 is TGTGCCACCAGTGAGGGCTCCGGGATATCCTACGAGCAGTACTTC. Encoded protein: CATSEGSGISYEQYF.

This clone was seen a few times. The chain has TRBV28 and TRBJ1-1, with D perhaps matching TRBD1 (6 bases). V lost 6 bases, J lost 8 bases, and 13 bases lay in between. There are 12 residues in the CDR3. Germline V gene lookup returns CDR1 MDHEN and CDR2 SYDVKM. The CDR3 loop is CASSPPGEEAFF. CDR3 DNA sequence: TGTGCCAGCAGCCCCCCAGGGGAAGAAGCTTTCTTT.

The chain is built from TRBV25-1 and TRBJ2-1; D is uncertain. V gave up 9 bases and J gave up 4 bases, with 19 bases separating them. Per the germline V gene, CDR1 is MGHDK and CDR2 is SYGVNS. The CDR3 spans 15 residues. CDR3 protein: CASLAEYTPYNEQFF. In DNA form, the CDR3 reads TGTGCCAGTCTCGCGGAGTATACCCCGTACAATGAGCAGTTCTTC.

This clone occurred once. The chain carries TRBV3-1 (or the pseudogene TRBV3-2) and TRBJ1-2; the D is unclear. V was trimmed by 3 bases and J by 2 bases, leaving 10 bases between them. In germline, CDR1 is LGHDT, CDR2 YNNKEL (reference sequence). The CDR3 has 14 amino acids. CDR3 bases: TGTGCCAGCAGCCAGTTCATACAAAACTATGGCTACACCTTC. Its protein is CASSQFIQNYGYTF.

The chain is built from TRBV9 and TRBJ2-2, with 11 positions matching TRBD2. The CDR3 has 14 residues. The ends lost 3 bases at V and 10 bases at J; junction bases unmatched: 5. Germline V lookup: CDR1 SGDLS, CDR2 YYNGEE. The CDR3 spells CASSDSGGALELFF. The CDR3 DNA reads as TGTGCCAGCAGCGATAGCGGGGGGGCCTTGGAGCTGTTTTTT.

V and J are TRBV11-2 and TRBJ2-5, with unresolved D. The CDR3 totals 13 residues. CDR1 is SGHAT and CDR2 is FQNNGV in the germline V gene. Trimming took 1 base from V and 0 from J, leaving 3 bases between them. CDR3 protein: CASSLAHQETQYF. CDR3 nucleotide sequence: TGTGCCAGCAGCTTAGCACACCAAGAGACCCAGTACTTC.

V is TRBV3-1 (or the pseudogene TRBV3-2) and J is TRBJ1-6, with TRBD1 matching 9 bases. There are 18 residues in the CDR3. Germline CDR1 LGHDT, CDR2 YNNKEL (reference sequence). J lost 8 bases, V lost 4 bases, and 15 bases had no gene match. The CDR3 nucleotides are TGTGCCAGCAGCCCCTTCACTCTTGGGACAGGGAACCATTCACCCCTCCACTTT. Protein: CASSPFTLGTGNHSPLHF.

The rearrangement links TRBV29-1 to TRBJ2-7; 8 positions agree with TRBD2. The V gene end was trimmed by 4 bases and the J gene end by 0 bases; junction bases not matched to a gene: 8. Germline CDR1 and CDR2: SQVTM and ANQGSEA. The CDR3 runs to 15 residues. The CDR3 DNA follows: TGCAGCGTTGGGGGCACGGGAGGGGGCTCCTACGAGCAGTACTTC. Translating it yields CSVGGTGGGSYEQYF.

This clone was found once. CDR3 DNA: TGTGCCAGCAGCATCCGGGACAGGGGGCCCCCAGATACGCAGTATTTT. This codes for CASSIRDRGPPDTQYF. The rearrangement links TRBV7-9 to TRBJ2-3, with 12 bases matching TRBD1. The CDR3 length is 16 residues. Trimming cost V 5 bases and J 4 bases; bases outside gene matches: 7. The germline CDR1 and CDR2 sequences are SEHNR and FQNEAQ (reference sequence). Full variable domain (missing parts from reference TRBV7-9 and TRBJ2-3): DTGVSQNPRHKITKRGQNVTFRCDPISEHNRLYWYRQTLGQGPEFLTYFQNEAQLEKSRLLSDRFSAERPKGSFSTLEIQRTEQGDSAMYLCASSIRDRGPPDTQYFGPGTRLTVL.

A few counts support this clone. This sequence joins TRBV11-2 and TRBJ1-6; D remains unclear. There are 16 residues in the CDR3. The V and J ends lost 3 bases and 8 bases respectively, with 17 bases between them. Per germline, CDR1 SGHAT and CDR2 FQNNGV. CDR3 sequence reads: CASSFGNFGVYSPLHF. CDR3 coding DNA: TGTGCCAGCAGCTTCGGGAACTTCGGGGTTTATTCACCCCTCCACTTT.

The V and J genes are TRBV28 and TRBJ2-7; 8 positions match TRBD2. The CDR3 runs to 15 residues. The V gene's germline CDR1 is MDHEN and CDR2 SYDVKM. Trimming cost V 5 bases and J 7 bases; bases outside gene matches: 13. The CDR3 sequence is CASSPTGGRVGEQYF. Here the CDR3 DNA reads TGTGCCAGCAGTCCCACGGGGGGGCGAGTGGGTGAGCAGTACTTC.

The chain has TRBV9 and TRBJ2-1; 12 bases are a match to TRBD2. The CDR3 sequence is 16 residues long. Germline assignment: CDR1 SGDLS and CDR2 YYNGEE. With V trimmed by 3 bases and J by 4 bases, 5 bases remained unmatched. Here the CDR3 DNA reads TGTGCCAGCAGCGATCCCCTAGCGGGAGGGTACAATGAGCAGTTCTTC. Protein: CASSDPLAGGYNEQFF.

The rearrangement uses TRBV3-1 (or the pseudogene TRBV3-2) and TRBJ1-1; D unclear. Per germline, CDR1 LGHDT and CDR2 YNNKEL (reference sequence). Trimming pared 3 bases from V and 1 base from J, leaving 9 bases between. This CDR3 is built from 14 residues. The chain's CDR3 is CASSQEHQNTEAFF. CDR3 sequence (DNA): TGTGCCAGCAGCCAGGAACATCAGAACACTGAAGCTTTCTTT.

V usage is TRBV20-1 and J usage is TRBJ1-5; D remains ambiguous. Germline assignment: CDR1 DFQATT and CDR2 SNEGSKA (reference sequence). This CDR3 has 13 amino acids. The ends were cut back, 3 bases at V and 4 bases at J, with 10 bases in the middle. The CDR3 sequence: CSASLAENQPQHF. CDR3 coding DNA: TGCAGTGCTAGTCTTGCAGAAAATCAGCCCCAGCATTTT.

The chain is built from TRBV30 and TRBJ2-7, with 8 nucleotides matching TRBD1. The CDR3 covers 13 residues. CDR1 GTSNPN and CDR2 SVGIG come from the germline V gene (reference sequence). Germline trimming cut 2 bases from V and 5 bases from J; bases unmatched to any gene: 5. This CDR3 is CAWSTRQGNEQYF. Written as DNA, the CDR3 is TGTGCCTGGAGTACTCGACAGGGGAACGAGCAGTACTTC.

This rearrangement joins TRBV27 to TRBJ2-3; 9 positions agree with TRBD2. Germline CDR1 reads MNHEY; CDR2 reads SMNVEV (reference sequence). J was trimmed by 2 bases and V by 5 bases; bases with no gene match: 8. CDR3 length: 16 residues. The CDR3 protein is CASSPRLAVTTDTQYF. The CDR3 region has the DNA TGTGCCAGCAGTCCGAGACTAGCGGTTACCACAGATACGCAGTATTTT.

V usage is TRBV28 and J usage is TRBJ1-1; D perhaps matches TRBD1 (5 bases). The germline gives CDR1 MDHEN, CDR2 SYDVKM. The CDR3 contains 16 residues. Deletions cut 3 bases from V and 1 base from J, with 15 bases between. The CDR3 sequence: CASSFVSGASNTEAFF. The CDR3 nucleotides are TGTGCCAGCAGTTTCGTATCCGGGGCTTCGAACACTGAAGCTTTCTTT.

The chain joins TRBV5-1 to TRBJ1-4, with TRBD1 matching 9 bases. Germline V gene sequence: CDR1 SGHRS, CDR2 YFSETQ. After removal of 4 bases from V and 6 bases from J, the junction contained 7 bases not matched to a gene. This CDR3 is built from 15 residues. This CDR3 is CASSPTGGSDEKLFF. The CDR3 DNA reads TGCGCCAGCAGCCCTACAGGGGGCTCCGATGAAAAACTGTTTTTT.

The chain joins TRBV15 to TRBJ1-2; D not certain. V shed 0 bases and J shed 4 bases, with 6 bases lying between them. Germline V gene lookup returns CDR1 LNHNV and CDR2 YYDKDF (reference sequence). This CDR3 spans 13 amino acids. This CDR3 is CATSRDLIYGYTF. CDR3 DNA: TGTGCCACCAGCAGAGATTTAATCTATGGCTACACCTTC.

CDR3 sequence (DNA): TGTGCCACCAGTGATTCCAAAGGCACCGTCACAGATACGCAGTATTTT. It translates to CATSDSKGTVTDTQYF. The genes are TRBV24-1 and TRBJ2-3; D gene unclear. CDR3 length: 16 amino acids. Germline CDR1 is KGHDR and CDR2 is SFDVKD. V was trimmed by 2 bases and J by 2 bases, leaving 13 bases between them.

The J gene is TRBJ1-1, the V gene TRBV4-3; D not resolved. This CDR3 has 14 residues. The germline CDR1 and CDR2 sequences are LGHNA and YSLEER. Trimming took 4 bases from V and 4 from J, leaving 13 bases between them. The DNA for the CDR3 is TGCGCCAGCAGCCTCGGGTCTTCGACCACTGAAGCTTTCTTT. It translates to CASSLGSSTTEAFF.

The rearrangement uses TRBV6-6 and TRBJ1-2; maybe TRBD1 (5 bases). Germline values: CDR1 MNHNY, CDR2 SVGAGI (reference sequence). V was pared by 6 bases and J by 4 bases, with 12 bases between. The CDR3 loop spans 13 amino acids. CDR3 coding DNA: TGTGCCAGCAGCTCGAGACAGACCTATGGCTACACCTTC. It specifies CASSSRQTYGYTF.

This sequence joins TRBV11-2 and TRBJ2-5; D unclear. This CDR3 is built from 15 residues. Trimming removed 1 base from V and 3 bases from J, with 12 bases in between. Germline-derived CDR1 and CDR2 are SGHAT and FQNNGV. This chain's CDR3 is CASSLGSKGEETQYF. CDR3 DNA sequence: TGTGCCAGCAGCTTAGGTAGTAAAGGAGAAGAGACCCAGTACTTC.